The rows below give T cell receptor beta chains drawn from one sample of a study of CD8 T cells in ankylosing spondylitis. TCRdb re-analysed the 5' RACE reads in MiXCR, keeping a single row per CDR3 protein. This sample has approximately 550,000 distinct CDR3 sequences, with about 12% found just once. The sample taken for sequencing was blood, either unsorted or a sorted T cell fraction (not recorded which). All receptors derive from a male donor with ankylosing spondylitis. The CDR3 runs from the conserved cysteine through the conserved F or W. Fields, in order: J gene, D gene, V gene, clone size, CDR3 protein, CDR3 DNA. A D gene is named only where the DNA matches it firmly. Some rows have no size entry. The others give once, few or many, or a class for an expanded clone.

TRBJ2-2	TRBD2	TRBV7-9	many	CASIRGGSENTGELFF	TGTGCCAGCATAAGAGGCGGGAGTGAGAACACCGGGGAGCTGTTTTTT
TRBJ2-3	-	TRBV20-1	-	CSARFTQGTDTQYF	TGCAGTGCTAGATTTACCCAGGGCACAGATACGCAGTATTTT
TRBJ2-1	TRBD2	TRBV20-1	few	CSASYVGLAGGIGNNEQFF	TGCAGTGCTAGCTATGTCGGACTAGCGGGAGGGATTGGAAACAATGAGCAGTTCTTC
TRBJ2-7	TRBD1	TRBV29-1	-	CSVGPDRLSYEQYF	TGCAGCGTGGGGCCGGACAGGCTCTCCTACGAGCAGTACTTC
TRBJ1-4	-	TRBV15	few	CATSRLELFF	TGTGCCACCAGCAGGTTAGAACTGTTTTTT
TRBJ2-3	TRBD1	TRBV7-8	many	CASSQDRGSTDTQYF	TGTGCCAGCAGCCAGGACAGGGGAAGCACAGATACGCAGTATTTT
TRBJ1-3	-	TRBV5-1	few	CASSEHVDGNTIYF	TGCGCCAGCAGCGAACATGTTGATGGAAACACCATATATTTT
TRBJ2-7	TRBD1	TRBV14	few	CASNNRDRDYEQYF	TGTGCCAGCAACAACCGGGACAGGGACTACGAGCAGTACTTC
TRBJ1-1	-	TRBV7-9	many	CASSLPGNTEAFF	TGTGCCAGCAGCTTACCGGGTAACACTGAAGCTTTCTTT
TRBJ2-1	TRBD1	TRBV27	few	CASSPRSGQGYNEQFF	TGTGCCAGCAGTCCCAGGTCGGGACAGGGTTACAATGAGCAGTTCTTC
TRBJ1-6	-	TRBV12-5	-	CASGLDSFSQPNSPLHF	TGTGCTAGTGGTTTAGACAGCTTCAGCCAACCTAATTCACCCCTCCACTTT
TRBJ2-7	-	TRBV12-3/TRBV12-4	-	CASTLGYEQYF	TGTGCCAGCACCCTGGGTTACGAGCAGTACTTC
TRBJ2-7	-	TRBV4-2	few	CASSQEDSRQSEQYF	TGTGCCAGCAGCCAGGAGGACAGTCGGCAGTCCGAGCAGTACTTC
TRBJ2-3	-	TRBV15	-	CATAPGTDTQYF	TGTGCCACGGCCCCAGGGACAGATACGCAGTATTTT
TRBJ1-3	-	TRBV5-1	-	CASSLAGLTSGNTIYF	TGCGCCAGCAGCTTGGCGGGCTTAACCTCTGGAAACACCATATATTTT
TRBJ2-2	-	TRBV12-3/TRBV12-4	-	CASSRGTSYTGELFF	TGTGCCAGCAGCCGAGGAACTAGCTACACCGGGGAGCTGTTTTTT
TRBJ1-1	-	TRBV7-2	few	CASSRGREDTEAFF	TGTGCCAGCAGCCGCGGACGGGAAGACACTGAAGCTTTCTTT
TRBJ2-1	-	TRBV5-1	many	CASSSGPDLDEQFF	TGCGCCAGCAGCTCCGGACCGGACTTGGATGAGCAGTTCTTC
TRBJ1-1	TRBD1	TRBV18	few	CASSPGQGSGDGEAFF	TGTGCCAGCTCACCCGGACAGGGGTCCGGAGACGGTGAAGCTTTCTTT
TRBJ1-5	-	TRBV5-1	few	CASSLYGHSNQPQHF	TGCGCCAGCAGCTTGTACGGGCATAGCAATCAGCCCCAGCATTTT
TRBJ2-2	TRBD1	TRBV5-1	few	CASSSGTGSGGELFF	TGCGCCAGCAGCTCCGGGACAGGATCAGGCGGGGAGCTGTTTTTT
TRBJ2-3	TRBD2	TRBV20-1	-	CSARASGRKADTQYF	TGCAGTGCTAGGGCTAGCGGGAGGAAAGCAGATACGCAGTATTTT
TRBJ2-4	-	TRBV18	-	CASSPPGTFGNIQYF	TGTGCCAGCTCACCACCGGGGACTTTTGGAAACATTCAGTACTTC
TRBJ1-6	-	TRBV20-1	few	CSAEGRPNSPLHF	TGCAGTGCTGAGGGACGCCCCAATTCACCCCTCCACTTT
TRBJ2-1	TRBD2	TRBV5-1	many	CASKASGTYNEQFF	TGCGCCAGCAAGGCTAGCGGGACCTACAATGAGCAGTTCTTC
TRBJ1-4	-	TRBV5-1	many	CASSLGRPNEKLFF	TGCGCCAGCAGCTTGGGACGGCCTAATGAAAAACTGTTTTTT
TRBJ2-3	-	TRBV5-1	-	CASSPNFPDTQYF	TGCGCCAGCAGCCCAAATTTTCCAGATACGCAGTATTTT
TRBJ2-7	TRBD2	TRBV27	-	CASSKLALGTYEQYF	TGTGCCAGCAGCAAACTAGCGCTCGGGACCTACGAGCAGTACTTC
TRBJ1-5	-	TRBV12-3/TRBV12-4	-	CASSPGVPNQPQHF	TGTGCCAGCAGTCCAGGGGTACCTAATCAGCCCCAGCATTTT
TRBJ1-6	-	TRBV20-1	-	CSARSTRDSSYNSPLHF	TGCAGTGCTAGGAGTACACGGGATAGTTCCTATAATTCACCCCTCCACTTT
TRBJ1-5	TRBD1	TRBV29-1	-	CSATTGGNQPQHF	TGCAGCGCTACGACAGGGGGGAATCAGCCCCAGCATTTT
TRBJ2-2	TRBD2	TRBV5-1	-	CASSAASGIGGELFF	TGCGCCAGCAGTGCGGCTAGCGGGATCGGCGGGGAGCTGTTTTTT
TRBJ1-6	-	TRBV30	-	CAWTQAPLRGSPLHF	TGTGCCTGGACCCAGGCCCCCTTGAGGGGTTCACCCCTCCACTTT
TRBJ2-2	-	TRBV19	-	CASSIEGLNTGELFF	TGTGCCAGTAGTATCGAGGGACTGAACACCGGGGAGCTGTTTTTT
TRBJ1-4	-	TRBV15	few	CATSLGGGATNEKLFF	TGTGCCACCAGCCTAGGAGGGGGTGCAACTAATGAAAAACTGTTTTTT
TRBJ1-1	-	TRBV10-3	many	CAISGGLNTEAFF	TGTGCCATCAGTGGAGGGTTGAACACTGAAGCTTTCTTT
TRBJ2-1	-	TRBV15	many	CATSRVASPYNEQFF	TGTGCCACCAGCAGAGTGGCCTCTCCCTACAATGAGCAGTTCTTC
TRBJ1-1	-	TRBV29-1	-	CSVVLRGGRTEAFF	TGCAGCGTTGTTTTAAGGGGGGGACGCACTGAAGCTTTCTTT
TRBJ1-1	-	TRBV20-1	many	CSARDGQGWDTEAFF	TGCAGTGCTAGAGATGGTCAGGGATGGGACACTGAAGCTTTCTTT
TRBJ1-2	TRBD1	TRBV5-5	-	CASGAATGGSYGYTF	TGTGCCAGCGGCGCTGCGACAGGGGGTTCCTATGGCTACACCTTC
TRBJ2-5	-	TRBV20-1	-	CSARDVRVRETQYF	TGCAGTGCTAGAGATGTTAGGGTCCGAGAGACCCAGTACTTC
TRBJ2-1	TRBD2	TRBV27	few	CASSSPVLDLAGVEQFF	TGTGCCAGCAGTTCCCCTGTTCTGGACCTAGCGGGAGTTGAGCAGTTCTTC
TRBJ1-3	-	TRBV28	-	CASSLYQEPSGNTIYF	TGTGCCAGCAGTTTATATCAGGAGCCCTCTGGAAACACCATATATTTT
TRBJ2-3	TRBD2	TRBV3-1	many	CATGLAGTDTQYF	TGTGCCACGGGACTAGCGGGAACAGATACGCAGTATTTT
TRBJ2-1	TRBD2	TRBV12-3/TRBV12-4	many	CASSLGGVLSYNEQFF	TGTGCCAGCAGTTTGGGGGGGGTCCTTTCCTACAATGAGCAGTTCTTC
TRBJ1-4	-	TRBV15	-	CATSGGAYEKLFF	TGTGCCACCAGCGGGGGCGCTTATGAAAAACTGTTTTTT